Following are 2 T cell receptor beta chains from one sample sequenced in a study of blood T cells in healthy people across ages. A sample-barcoded 5' primer and a J-beta primer mix were used in a second PCR of about 6 to 11 cycles. Each CDR3 protein gets one entry after TCRdb re-called the 5' RACE reads with MiXCR. Of fewer than 750,000 distinct CDR3 sequences detected, 47% appear once; the ten largest clones hold roughly 24%. Sequenced input: blood. The receptors come from an elderly man in good health.

The V call is TRBV6-2 or TRBV6-3, the J call TRBJ2-1; perhaps TRBD2 as D (6 bases). V gave up 8 bases and J gave up 0 bases, with 11 bases separating them. The CDR3 extends over 14 amino acids. From germline, CDR1 is MNHEY and CDR2 SVGEGT. The CDR3 reads CASGRGSSYNEQFF. CDR3 bases: TGTGCCAGCGGCCGGGGGAGCTCCTACAATGAGCAGTTCTTC.

This clonotype has only a few counts. V gene TRBV5-6 combines with J gene TRBJ2-1; D is ambiguous. CDR1 and CDR2 (germline): SGHDT, YYEEEE. Trimming cost V 4 bases and J 5 bases, with 10 bases left between them. CDR3 size: 13 residues. The CDR3, as DNA: TGTGCCAGCAGCCCGACGGAAAACAATGAGCAGTTCTTC. It encodes CASSPTENNEQFF. The full variable domain, rest sourced from reference TRBV5-6 and TRBJ2-1, is DAGVTQSPTHLIKTRGQQVTLRCSPKSGHDTVSWYQQALGQGPQFIFQYYEEEERQRGNFPDRFSGHQFPNYSSELNVNALLLGDSALYLCASSPTENNEQFFGPGTRLTVL.